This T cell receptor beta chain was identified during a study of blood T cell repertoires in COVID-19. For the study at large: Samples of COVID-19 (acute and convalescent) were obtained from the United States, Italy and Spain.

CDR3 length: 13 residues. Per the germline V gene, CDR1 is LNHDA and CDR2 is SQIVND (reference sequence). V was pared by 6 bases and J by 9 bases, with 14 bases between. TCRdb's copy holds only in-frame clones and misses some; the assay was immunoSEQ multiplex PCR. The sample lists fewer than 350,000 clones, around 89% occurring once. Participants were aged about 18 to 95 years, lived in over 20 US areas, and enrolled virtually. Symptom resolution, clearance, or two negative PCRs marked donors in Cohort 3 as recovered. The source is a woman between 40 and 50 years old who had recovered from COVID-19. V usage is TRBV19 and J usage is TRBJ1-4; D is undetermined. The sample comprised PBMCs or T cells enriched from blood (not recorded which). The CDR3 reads CASRGAPAKKLFF. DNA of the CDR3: TGTGCCAGTAGGGGAGCGCCAGCCAAAAAACTGTTTTTT.